This is a list of T cell receptor beta chains from one sample in a study of regulatory T cells in long-lasting Graves disease. TCRdb called the multiplex PCR reads again in MiXCR, with one record for every CDR3 protein. Here the sample spans hundreds of thousands of distinct CDR3 sequences, roughly 16% being singletons. The same sample was also used in a study of T cells in Graves' hyperthyroidism and ophthalmopathy.

Sequenced here: peripheral blood mononuclear cells (PBMCs), sampled at new diagnosis, from a patient treated with antithyroid drugs. The source of these receptors is a woman aged 35-65 years with Graves disease. Each CDR3 is given with its conserved first and last residue. D genes are given only for firm matches. Size tells how often a clone was seen (once, few, many) or the class of an expanded clone, and some rows leave it out.

j_call clone_size v_call cdr3_length d_call cdr3_aa cdr3_nt
TRBJ1-1 . TRBV19 15 . CASSITDTGGTEAFF TGTGCCAGTAGTATTACCGACACCGGGGGGACTGAAGCTTTCTTT
TRBJ2-1 many TRBV5-1 13 . CASSPAGSGEQFF TGCGCCAGCAGCCCCGCGGGCAGCGGTGAGCAGTTCTTC
TRBJ1-4 many TRBV27 14 . CASSLNRANEKLFF TGTGCCAGCAGTCTCAACCGCGCTAATGAAAAACTGTTTTTT
TRBJ1-1 many TRBV5-1 15 TRBD1 CASSADRGYSGEAFF TGCGCCAGCAGCGCCGACAGGGGTTACAGTGGTGAAGCTTTCTTT
TRBJ1-2 few TRBV30 12 . CAWSEIRSGYTF TGTGCCTGGAGCGAAATCAGGTCGGGCTACACCTTC
TRBJ2-2 few TRBV4-1 14 . CASSQAIGTGELFF TGCGCCAGCAGCCAAGCTATAGGAACCGGGGAGCTGTTTTTT
TRBJ1-1 many TRBV3-1 14 . CASSPDARRAEAFF TGTGCCAGCAGCCCGGATGCCAGGAGGGCTGAAGCTTTCTTT
TRBJ2-5 many TRBV5-5 14 . CASSLAPTSETQYF TGTGCCAGCAGCTTGGCACCTACCTCAGAGACCCAGTACTTC
TRBJ1-5 few TRBV2 15 . CASRGTRDGNQPQHF TGTGCCAGCAGGGGGACAAGGGACGGCAATCAGCCCCAGCATTTT
TRBJ2-7 . TRBV12-3/TRBV12-4 14 TRBD1 CASSLAGDSGEQYF TGTGCCAGCAGTTTAGCGGGGGACAGTGGCGAGCAGTACTTC
TRBJ1-1 many TRBV6-5 16 . CASSSHRSNGNTEAFF TGTGCCAGCAGTTCGCACCGATCTAACGGAAACACTGAAGCTTTCTTT
TRBJ2-3 many TRBV5-1 14 TRBD2 CASSLLAVTDTQYF TGCGCCAGCAGCTTACTAGCGGTCACAGATACGCAGTATTTT
TRBJ1-3 . TRBV10-3 14 . CATEGITTGNTIYF TGTGCCACCGAGGGAATTACGACGGGAAACACCATATATTTT
TRBJ2-7 . TRBV10-1 13 . CASSVGESYEQYF TGCGCCAGCAGCGTAGGGGAGAGCTACGAGCAGTACTTC
TRBJ2-5 . TRBV5-1 13 . CASSLGRDETQYF TGCGCCAGCAGCTTGGGTCGGGATGAGACCCAGTACTTC
TRBJ1-1 many TRBV28 14 . CASSIQQMNTEAFF TGTGCCAGCAGCATACAGCAAATGAACACTGAAGCTTTCTTT
TRBJ1-1 many TRBV5-1 13 . CASFSDTYTEAFF TGCGCCAGCTTCTCGGACACTTACACTGAAGCTTTCTTT
TRBJ1-5 many TRBV19 14 . CASSIGTGYQPQHF TGTGCCAGTAGTATTGGGACGGGCTATCAGCCCCAGCATTTT
TRBJ2-7 few TRBV20-1 12 . CSATQDRYEQYF TGCAGTGCTACCCAGGACCGCTACGAGCAGTACTTC
TRBJ2-2 . TRBV5-6 13 . CASSWGIAGELFF TGTGCCAGCAGCTGGGGGATTGCCGGGGAGCTGTTTTTT
TRBJ2-1 few TRBV28 17 TRBD2 CASSQGLAGGAYNEQFF TGTGCCAGCAGCCAAGGACTAGCGGGGGGGGCATACAATGAGCAGTTCTTC
TRBJ1-1 many TRBV7-3 13 . CASSLERGSEAFF TGTGCCAGCAGCCTAGAACGAGGCTCTGAAGCTTTCTTT
TRBJ2-1 many TRBV2 16 . CARDFLRGGVYNEQFF TGTGCCAGAGACTTCCTAAGGGGAGGAGTCTACAATGAGCAGTTCTTC
TRBJ1-2 many TRBV28 13 . CASSLLRGWGYTF TGTGCCAGCAGTTTATTAAGGGGATGGGGCTACACCTTC
TRBJ1-1 many TRBV7-9 13 . CASSRNAGTEAFF TGTGCCAGCTCACGTAACGCGGGAACTGAAGCTTTCTTT
TRBJ2-5 many TRBV3-1 16 . CASSQSSGGVQETQYF TGTGCCAGCAGCCAATCATCGGGGGGCGTCCAAGAGACCCAGTACTTC
TRBJ2-1 many TRBV6-9 16 TRBD2 CASSFSPGGASAEQFF TGTGCCAGCAGTTTCTCTCCCGGGGGGGCCTCCGCTGAGCAGTTCTTC
TRBJ2-3 many TRBV6-2/TRBV6-3 16 TRBD2 CASSFVAGGSTDTQYF TGTGCCAGCAGTTTTGTGGCGGGGGGTAGCACAGATACGCAGTATTTT
TRBJ2-3 few TRBV3-1 19 TRBD2 CASSRTSGGAASRADTQYF TGTGCCAGCAGCCGGACTAGCGGGGGGGCTGCCAGTAGAGCAGATACGCAGTATTTT
TRBJ1-2 many TRBV2 14 TRBD1 CASQTGDRDYGYTF TGTGCCAGCCAAACAGGGGATCGGGACTATGGCTACACCTTC
TRBJ1-3 few TRBV19 14 . CASSGKRSGNTIYF TGTGCCAGTAGTGGGAAGCGCTCTGGAAACACCATATATTTT
TRBJ2-7 many TRBV13 13 . CASSLARQVEQYF TGTGCCAGCAGCTTAGCCCGACAGGTCGAGCAGTACTTC
TRBJ2-2 few TRBV10-3 17 TRBD1 CAIRVGQGAPGTGELFF TGTGCCATCAGGGTTGGACAGGGGGCGCCGGGCACCGGGGAGCTGTTTTTT
TRBJ2-7 . TRBV12-3/TRBV12-4 16 TRBD2 CASSLGLAGEPYEQYF TGTGCCAGCAGTTTAGGGCTAGCGGGGGAGCCTTACGAGCAGTACTTC
TRBJ1-4 many TRBV3-1 14 TRBD1 CASRRTGGLEKLFF TGTGCCAGCAGGCGGACAGGGGGACTTGAAAAACTGTTTTTT
TRBJ1-2 few TRBV24-1 14 TRBD1 CATSEKDRAYGYTF TGTGCCACCAGTGAGAAGGACAGGGCCTATGGCTACACCTTC
TRBJ2-7 few TRBV5-4 16 TRBD2 CASSLVGTMGRGEQYF TGTGCCAGCAGCTTGGTGGGAACAATGGGGAGGGGCGAGCAGTACTTC
TRBJ2-1 few TRBV12-3/TRBV12-4 12 . CASSVTYNEQFF TGTGCCAGCAGTGTTACCTACAATGAGCAGTTCTTC
TRBJ2-3 few TRBV30 15 TRBD2 CAWKFTGEGTDTQYF TGTGCCTGGAAGTTCACGGGGGAGGGGACAGATACGCAGTATTTT
TRBJ2-2 . TRBV20-1 13 . CSARNPNTGELSF TGCAGTGCTAGAAACCCGAACACCGGGGAGCTGTCTTTT
TRBJ1-1 many TRBV20-1 13 . CSVPTGGNTEAFF TGCAGTGTCCCGACGGGGGGGAACACTGAAGCTTTCTTT
TRBJ2-7 . TRBV9 15 TRBD1 CASSLDAGGTYEQYF TGTGCCAGCAGCTTAGACGCAGGGGGCACCTACGAGCAGTACTTC
TRBJ2-7 . TRBV30 11 TRBD2 CAWNWGGEQYF TGTGCCTGGAACTGGGGGGGGGAGCAGTACTTC